The clone carrying this T cell receptor (beta chain) appeared a few times. Its specificity is unknown. Reverse transcribing all isolated RNA meant expressed TCRB transcripts were sequenced. The repertoire was sequenced with immunoSEQ multiplex PCR; TCRdb's copy has only in-frame clones and lacks some. The repertoire consists of 350,000 to 400,000 clones, with over 12% occurring once and the leading ten covering about 0.019%. These data belong to a study of beta chain features in type 1 diabetes. Study-level findings and limits: Type 1 diabetes patients had TCRB CDR3s that were shorter (moderately but significantly so) in all four CD4+ subsets. Reads derived from cDNA could over-represent cells showing high TCR expression. For type 1 diabetes patients, VDJ junctions showed fewer insertions and more deletions. A closer apparent resemblance between naive, central memory and Treg TCRB repertoires was seen in patients than in healthy donors.

The origin of this receptor is a woman aged 18 to 35 in good health. Sequences were obtained from naive CD4+ T cells from blood.

CDR3 DNA: TGCGCCAGCAGCTTGGAAGCGAGAACGAACATTCAGTACTTC. Amino acid sequence: CASSLEARTNIQYF. The rearrangement joins TRBV5-1 to TRBJ2-4; D ambiguous. This CDR3 spans 14 amino acids. Deletions cut 0 bases from V and 7 bases from J, with 11 bases between. Germline V gives CDR1 SGHRS, CDR2 YFSETQ.